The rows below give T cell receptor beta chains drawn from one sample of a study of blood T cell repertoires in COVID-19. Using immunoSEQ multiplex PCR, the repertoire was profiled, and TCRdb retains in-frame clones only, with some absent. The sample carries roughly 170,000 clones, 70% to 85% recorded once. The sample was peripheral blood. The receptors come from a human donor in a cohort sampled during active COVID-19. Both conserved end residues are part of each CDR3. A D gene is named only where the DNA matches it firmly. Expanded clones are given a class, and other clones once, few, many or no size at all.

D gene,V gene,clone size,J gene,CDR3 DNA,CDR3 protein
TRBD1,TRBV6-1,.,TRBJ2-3,TGTGCCAGCAGTGAAGTCGGGACAGGGGTTCTAGGGGGCACAGATACGCAGTATTTT,CASSEVGTGVLGGTDTQYF
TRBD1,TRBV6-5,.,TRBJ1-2,TGTGCCAGCAGGTATACAGGGGATCCTGGCTACACCTTC,CASRYTGDPGYTF
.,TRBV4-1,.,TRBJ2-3,TGCGCCAGCAGCCAAGTAGGCACAGATACGCAGTATTTT,CASSQVGTDTQYF
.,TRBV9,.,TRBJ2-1,TGTGCCAGCAGCGCCCGGTCGAGCTCCTACAATGAGCAGTTCTTC,CASSARSSSYNEQFF
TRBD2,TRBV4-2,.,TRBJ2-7,TGTGCCAGCAGCCAAGAGTCTAGGACTAGCGGGGCCCCGAGGTCCTACGAGCAGTACTTC,CASSQESRTSGAPRSYEQYF
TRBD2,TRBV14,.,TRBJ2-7,TGTGCCAGCAGCCAAAAGGATCTTGGGACTAGCGCGTACGAGCAGTACTTC,CASSQKDLGTSAYEQYF
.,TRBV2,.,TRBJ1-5,TGTGCCAGCAGTGCTAACGGGGGGTCGCATCAGCCCCAGCATTTT,CASSANGGSHQPQHF
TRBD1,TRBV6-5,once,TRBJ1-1,TGTGCCAGCAGGCTGACAGGGCAGGTCACTGAAGCTTTCTTT,CASRLTGQVTEAFF
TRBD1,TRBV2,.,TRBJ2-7,TGTGCCAGCAGTCCCCTGGGGGACAGGGGAAGGCACGAGCAGTACTTC,CASSPLGDRGRHEQYF
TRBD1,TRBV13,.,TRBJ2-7,TGTGCCAGCAGCCCGGGACAGGCTGCCTACGAGCAGTACTTC,CASSPGQAAYEQYF
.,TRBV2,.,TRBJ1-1,TGTGCCAGCGAAGGGGACACTGAAGCTTTCTTT,CASEGDTEAFF
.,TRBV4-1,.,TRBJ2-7,TGCGCCAGCAGCGTCCGGGACATGAGCTCCTACGAGCAGTACTTC,CASSVRDMSSYEQYF
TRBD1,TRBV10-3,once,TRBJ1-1,TGTGCCATCACCGTACAGGGGGTGGGAACTGAAGCTTTCTTT,CAITVQGVGTEAFF
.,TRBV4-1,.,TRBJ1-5,TGCGCCAGCAGCCAAGATCGGGATCAGCCCCAGCATTTT,CASSQDRDQPQHF
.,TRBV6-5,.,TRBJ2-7,TGTGCCAGCAGTCCGCAGGCGTCCACCTACGAGCAGTACTTC,CASSPQASTYEQYF
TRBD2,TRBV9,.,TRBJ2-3,TGTGCCAGCAGCGTATCAACTAGCGGGGCCTTAGATACGCAGTATTTT,CASSVSTSGALDTQYF
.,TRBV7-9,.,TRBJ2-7,TGTGCCAGCAGCATAGGGTCAGGGAACTACGAGCAGTACTTC,CASSIGSGNYEQYF
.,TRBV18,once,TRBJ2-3,TGTGCCAGCTCACCCGTTGGCGGGGGCCTCACAGATACGCAGTATTTT,CASSPVGGGLTDTQYF
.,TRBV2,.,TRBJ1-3,TGTGCCAGCAGAGATACCCTGCAGAACGGAAACACCATATATTTT,CASRDTLQNGNTIYF
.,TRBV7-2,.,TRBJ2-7,TGTGCCAGCAGCTTGGGCGACGAGCAGTACTTC,CASSLGDEQYF
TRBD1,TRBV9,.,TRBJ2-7,TGTGCCAGCAGCCCCGGGACAGGGTTCGGCGAGCAGTACTTC,CASSPGTGFGEQYF
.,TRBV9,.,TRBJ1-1,TGTGCCAGCAGCCTAGCCGACAGGATCACTGAAGCTTTCTTT,CASSLADRITEAFF
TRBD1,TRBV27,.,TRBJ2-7,TGTGCCAGCAGTACAGGGGGTACGGCGATATACGAGCAGTACTTC,CASSTGGTAIYEQYF
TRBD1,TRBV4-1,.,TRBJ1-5,TGCGCCAGCAGCCAGGTTATGACAGGGCCTGGCAATCAGCCCCAGCATTTT,CASSQVMTGPGNQPQHF
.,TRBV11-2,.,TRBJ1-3,TGTGCCAGCAGCTTAGTGAGTTTCCGGGGAGGTCTAACTGGAAACACCATATATTTT,CASSLVSFRGGLTGNTIYF
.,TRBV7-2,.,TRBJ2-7,TGTGCCAGCAGCGCAGAGGTGGGGGGTTCCTACGAGCAGTACTTC,CASSAEVGGSYEQYF
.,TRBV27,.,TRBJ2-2,TGTGCCAGCAGTTCCGACAGACCGAACACCGGGGAGCTGTTTTTT,CASSSDRPNTGELFF
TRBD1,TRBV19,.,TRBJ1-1,TGTGCCAGTAGTATGAGGAGGGGGCGGATTGAAGCTTTCTTT,CASSMRRGRIEAFF
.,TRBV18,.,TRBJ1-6,TGTGCCAGCTCACTCCGGGGGGTGCAGGGTGGATTGGACTCACCCCTCCACTTT,CASSLRGVQGGLDSPLHF
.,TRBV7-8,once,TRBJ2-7,TGTGCCAGCAGCACGCGTGGGGCAGCATCCGAGCAGTACTTC,CASSTRGAASEQYF
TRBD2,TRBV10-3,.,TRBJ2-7,TGTGCCATCAGTGCGTCGGGGGGGGCCTACGAGCAGTACTTC,CAISASGGAYEQYF
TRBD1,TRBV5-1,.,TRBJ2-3,TGCGCCAGCAGCGACGGACAGGGCCCCGATACGCAGTATTTT,CASSDGQGPDTQYF
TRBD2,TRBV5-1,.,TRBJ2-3,TGCGCCAGCAGCTACTCGGGGTTACTCGCGGGGGGGTCAGATACGCAGTATTTT,CASSYSGLLAGGSDTQYF
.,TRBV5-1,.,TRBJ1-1,TGCGCCAGCAGCCTCGGATTGCAGGAAGCAAAATTTGAAGCTTTCTTT,CASSLGLQEAKFEAFF
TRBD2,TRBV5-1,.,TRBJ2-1,TGCGCCAGCAGCGTTGGGACTAGCGGAACCTACAATGAGCAGTTCTTC,CASSVGTSGTYNEQFF
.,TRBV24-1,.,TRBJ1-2,TGTGCCACCAGTGAAGGGACAAACCAGGGCTACACCTTC,CATSEGTNQGYTF
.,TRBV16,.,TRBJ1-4,TGTGCCAGCAGCCAACAGGGCGCGACTTATGAAAAACTGTTTTTT,CASSQQGATYEKLFF
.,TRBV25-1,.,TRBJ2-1,TGTGCCAGCAGTGGGCCCCCCAGGGCTAATGAGCAGTTCTTC,CASSGPPRANEQFF
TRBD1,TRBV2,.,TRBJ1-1,TGTGCCACCTCCACAGGGGCGACTGAAGCTTTCTTT,CATSTGATEAFF
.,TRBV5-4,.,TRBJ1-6,TGTGCCAGCAGCCTTCACCAGGGATTTCGGAATTCACCCCTCCACTTT,CASSLHQGFRNSPLHF
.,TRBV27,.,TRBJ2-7,TGTGCCAGCAGTTTATCGTACGGCTACGAGCAGTACTTC,CASSLSYGYEQYF
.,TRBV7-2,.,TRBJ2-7,TGTGCCAGCAGCTTATCCCGACAACCTATTCCTACCGAGCAGTACTTC,CASSLSRQPIPTEQYF